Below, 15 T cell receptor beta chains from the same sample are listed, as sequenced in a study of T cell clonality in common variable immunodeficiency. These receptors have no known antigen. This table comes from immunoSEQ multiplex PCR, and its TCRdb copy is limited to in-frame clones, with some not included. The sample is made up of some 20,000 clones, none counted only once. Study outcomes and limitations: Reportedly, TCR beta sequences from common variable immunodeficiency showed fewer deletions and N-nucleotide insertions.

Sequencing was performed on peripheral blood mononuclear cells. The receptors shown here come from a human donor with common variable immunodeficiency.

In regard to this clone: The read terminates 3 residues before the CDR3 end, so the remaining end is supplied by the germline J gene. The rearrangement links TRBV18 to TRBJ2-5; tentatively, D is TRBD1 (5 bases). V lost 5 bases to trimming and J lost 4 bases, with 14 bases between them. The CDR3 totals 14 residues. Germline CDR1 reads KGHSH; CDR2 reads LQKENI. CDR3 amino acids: CASSTSPGIETQYF. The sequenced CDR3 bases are TGTGCCAGCTCAACAAGCCCAGGGATAGAGACC.

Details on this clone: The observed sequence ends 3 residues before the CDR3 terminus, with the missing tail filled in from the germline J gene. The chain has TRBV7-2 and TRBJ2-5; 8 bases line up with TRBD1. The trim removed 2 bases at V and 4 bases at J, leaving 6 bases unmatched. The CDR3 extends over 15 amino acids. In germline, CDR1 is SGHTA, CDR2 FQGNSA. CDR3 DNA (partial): TGTGCCAGCAGCTTATCAAACACAGGGGGAGAGACC. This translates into CASSLSNTGGET. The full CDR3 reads CASSLSNTGGETQYF.

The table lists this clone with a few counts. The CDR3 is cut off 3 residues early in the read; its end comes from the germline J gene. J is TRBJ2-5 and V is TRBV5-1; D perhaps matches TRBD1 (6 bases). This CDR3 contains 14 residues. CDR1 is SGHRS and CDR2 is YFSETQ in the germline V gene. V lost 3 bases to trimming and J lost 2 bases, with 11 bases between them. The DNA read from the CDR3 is TGCGCCAGCAGCTGGGGACAACCTCAAGAGACC. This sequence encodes CASSWGQPQET. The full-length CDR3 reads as CASSWGQPQETQYF.

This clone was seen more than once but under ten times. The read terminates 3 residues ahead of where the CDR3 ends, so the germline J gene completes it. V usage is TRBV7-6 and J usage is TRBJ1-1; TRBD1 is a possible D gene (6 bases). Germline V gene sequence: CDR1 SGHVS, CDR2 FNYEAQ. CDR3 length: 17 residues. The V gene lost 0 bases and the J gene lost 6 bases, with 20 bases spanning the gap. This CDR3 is CASSLAPTQGRGSEAFF. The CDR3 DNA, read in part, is TGTGCCAGCAGCTTAGCTCCCACACAGGGAAGGGGTTCTGAA.

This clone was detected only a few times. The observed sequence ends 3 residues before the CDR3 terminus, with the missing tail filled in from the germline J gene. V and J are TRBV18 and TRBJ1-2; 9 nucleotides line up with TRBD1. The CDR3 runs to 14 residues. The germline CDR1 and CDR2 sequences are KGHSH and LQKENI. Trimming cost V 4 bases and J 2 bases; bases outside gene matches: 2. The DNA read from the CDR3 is TGTGCCAGCTCACTTGGGACAGGGAACTATGGC. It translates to CASSLGTGNYG. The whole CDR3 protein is CASSLGTGNYGYTF.

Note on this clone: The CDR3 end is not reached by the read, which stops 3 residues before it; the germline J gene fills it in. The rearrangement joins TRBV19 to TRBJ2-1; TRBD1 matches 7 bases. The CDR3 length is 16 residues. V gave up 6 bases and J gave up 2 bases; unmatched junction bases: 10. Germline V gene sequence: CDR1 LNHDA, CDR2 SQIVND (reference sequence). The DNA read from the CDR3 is TGTGCCAGTAGGGCCTTCACAGGGGAACCCTACAATGAG. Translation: CASRAFTGEPYNE. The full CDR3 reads CASRAFTGEPYNEQFF.

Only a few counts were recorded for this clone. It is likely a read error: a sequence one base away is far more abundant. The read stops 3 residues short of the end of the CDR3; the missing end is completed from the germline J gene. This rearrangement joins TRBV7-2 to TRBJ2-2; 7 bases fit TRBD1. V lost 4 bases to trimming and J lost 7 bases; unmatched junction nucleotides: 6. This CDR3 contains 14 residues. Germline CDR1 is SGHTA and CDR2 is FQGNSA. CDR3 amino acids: CASSYDRANGELFF. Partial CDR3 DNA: TGTGCCAGCAGCTACGACAGGGCGAACGGGGAG. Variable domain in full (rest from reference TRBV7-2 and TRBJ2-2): GAGVSQSPSNKVTEKGKDVELRCDPISGHTALYWYRQSLGQGLEFLIYFQGNSAPDKSGLPSDRFSAERTGGSVSTLTIQRTQQEDSAVYLCASSYDRANGELFFGEGSRLTVL.

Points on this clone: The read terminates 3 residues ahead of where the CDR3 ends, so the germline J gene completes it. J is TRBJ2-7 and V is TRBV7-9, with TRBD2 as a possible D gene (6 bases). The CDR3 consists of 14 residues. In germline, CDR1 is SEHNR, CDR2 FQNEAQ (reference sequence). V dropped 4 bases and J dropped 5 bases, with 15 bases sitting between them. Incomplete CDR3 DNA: TGTGCCAGCAGCTCCCTCGGATGGGGGGACGAG. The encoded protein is CASSSLGWGDE. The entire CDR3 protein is CASSSLGWGDEQYF.

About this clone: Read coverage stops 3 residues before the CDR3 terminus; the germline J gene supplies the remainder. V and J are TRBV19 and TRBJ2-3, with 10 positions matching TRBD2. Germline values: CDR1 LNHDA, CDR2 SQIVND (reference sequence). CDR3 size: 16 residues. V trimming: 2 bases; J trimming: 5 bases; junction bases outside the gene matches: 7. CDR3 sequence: CASSIPGTSDLDTQYF. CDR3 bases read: TGTGCCAGTAGTATACCCGGGACTAGCGATCTAGATACG.

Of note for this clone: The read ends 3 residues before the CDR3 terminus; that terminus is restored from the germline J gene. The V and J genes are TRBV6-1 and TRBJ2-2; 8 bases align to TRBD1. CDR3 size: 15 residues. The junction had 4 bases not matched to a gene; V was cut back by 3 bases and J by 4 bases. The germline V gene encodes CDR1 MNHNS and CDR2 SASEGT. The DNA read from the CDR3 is TGTGCCAGCAGTGACCGCCAGGGGGCCACCGGGGAG. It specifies CASSDRQGATGE. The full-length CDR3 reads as CASSDRQGATGELFF.

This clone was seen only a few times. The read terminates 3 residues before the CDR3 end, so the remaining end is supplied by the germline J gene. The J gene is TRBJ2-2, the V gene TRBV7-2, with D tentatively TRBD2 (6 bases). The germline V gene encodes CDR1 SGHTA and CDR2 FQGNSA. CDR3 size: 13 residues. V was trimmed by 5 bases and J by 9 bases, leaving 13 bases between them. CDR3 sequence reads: CASSPRDLRELFF. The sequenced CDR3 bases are TGTGCCAGCAGCCCCCGGGACTTACGGGAG.

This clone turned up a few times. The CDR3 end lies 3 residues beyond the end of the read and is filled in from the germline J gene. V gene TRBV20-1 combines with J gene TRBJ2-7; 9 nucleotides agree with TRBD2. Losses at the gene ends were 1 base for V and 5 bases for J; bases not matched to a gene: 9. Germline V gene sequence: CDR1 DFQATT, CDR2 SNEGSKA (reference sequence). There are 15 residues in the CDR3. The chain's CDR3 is CSARVGSGSWDEQYF. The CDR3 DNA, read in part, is TGCAGTGCTAGAGTCGGTAGCGGGAGTTGGGACGAG.

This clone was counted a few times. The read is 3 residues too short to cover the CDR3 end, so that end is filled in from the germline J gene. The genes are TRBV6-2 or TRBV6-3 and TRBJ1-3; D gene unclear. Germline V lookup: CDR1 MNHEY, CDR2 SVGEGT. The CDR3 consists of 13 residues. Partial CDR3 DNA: TGTGCCAGCAGTTACAATGTTGGACTAAGG. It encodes CASSYNVGLR. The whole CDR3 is CASSYNVGLRIYF.

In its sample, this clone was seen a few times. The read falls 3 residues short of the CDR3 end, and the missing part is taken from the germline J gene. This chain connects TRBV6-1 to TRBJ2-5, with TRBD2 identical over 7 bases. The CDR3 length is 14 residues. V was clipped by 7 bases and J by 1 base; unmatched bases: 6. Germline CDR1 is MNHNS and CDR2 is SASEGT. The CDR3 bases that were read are TGTGCCAGCAATGATGCGGGAGCCCAAGAGACC. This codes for CASNDAGAQET. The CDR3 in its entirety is CASNDAGAQETQYF.

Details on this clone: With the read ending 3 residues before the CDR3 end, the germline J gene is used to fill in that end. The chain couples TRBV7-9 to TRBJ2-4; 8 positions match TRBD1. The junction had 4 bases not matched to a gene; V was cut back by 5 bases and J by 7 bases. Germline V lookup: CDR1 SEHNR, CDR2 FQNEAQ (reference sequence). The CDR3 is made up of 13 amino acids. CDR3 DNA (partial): TGTGCCAGCAGCGGACAGGGTGGGAACATT. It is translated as CASSGQGGNI. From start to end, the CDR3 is CASSGQGGNIQYF.